The rows below give T cell receptor beta chains drawn from one sample of a study of cytomegalovirus exposure and HLA in healthy donors. Profiled with immunoSEQ multiplex PCR; TCRdb holds only in-frame clones, not every one. The table includes under 200,000 clones, around 77% detected once. Sequencing was carried out using PBMCs. These receptors came from a man over 45 in good health and CMV-seropositive. CDR3s include the opening cysteine and the closing phenylalanine or tryptophan. D genes are given only for firm matches. Not all rows give a size; the values are once, few, many and, for expanded clones, a class.

d_gene	abundance	v_gene	j_gene	CDR3nt	CDR3aa
TRBD2	-	TRBV7-9	TRBJ2-3	TGTGCCAGCAGCAGCGGGACTGGCCCTACGCAGTATTTT	CASSSGTGPTQYF
-	-	TRBV5-1	TRBJ2-2	TGCGCCAGCAGCTTGGACAGGACCACCGGGGAGCTGTTTTTT	CASSLDRTTGELFF
-	-	TRBV5-1	TRBJ1-2	TGCGCCAGCAGCTTGGAACAGAACTATGGCTACACCTTC	CASSLEQNYGYTF
-	-	TRBV28	TRBJ2-5	TGTGCCAGCAGCCAACTACCCGGGGAGGAGACCCAGTACTTC	CASSQLPGEETQYF
-	-	TRBV7-2	TRBJ1-3	TGTGCCAGCAGCTTGGACAGCCGGACGACCGGAAACACCATATATTTT	CASSLDSRTTGNTIYF
-	-	TRBV4-3	TRBJ2-7	TGCGCCAGCAGCCAAGATCGCGGAGACGAGCAGTACTTC	CASSQDRGDEQYF
-	-	TRBV19	TRBJ1-5	TGTGCCAGTAGTGTCACACAGGGTCGAAATCAGCCCCAGCATTTT	CASSVTQGRNQPQHF
TRBD1	-	TRBV19	TRBJ1-2	TGTGCCAGTAGTATGGCGGACAGGGCTTCTGCGAAAGGCTACACCTTC	CASSMADRASAKGYTF
TRBD1	-	TRBV19	TRBJ2-3	TGTGCCTCCCGGGACAGGGGGCATGCAGATACGCAGTATTTT	CASRDRGHADTQYF
-	few	TRBV18	TRBJ1-1	TGTGCCAGCTCACTTCGTAGAGGCTTGGACACTGAAGCTTTCTTT	CASSLRRGLDTEAFF
TRBD1	-	TRBV11-3	TRBJ1-1	TGTGCCAGCAGCTCTGGACAGGGAAGGGCGGCTTTCTTT	CASSSGQGRAAFF
-	-	TRBV11-2	TRBJ2-1	TGTGCCAGCAGCTTCAGGGGATCGGGCGACAATGAGCAGTTCTTC	CASSFRGSGDNEQFF
TRBD1	-	TRBV27	TRBJ2-7	TGTGCCAGCGCTCTTGTGGGGTCGACAGGGAGCCACGAGCAGTACTTC	CASALVGSTGSHEQYF
-	-	TRBV15	TRBJ2-5	TGTGCCACCAGCAGAGATCGGGGAGGCCAAGAGACCCAGTACTTC	CATSRDRGGQETQYF
-	-	TRBV5-4	TRBJ2-1	TGTGCCAGCAGCTTAGGAGGATCTACCTACAATGAGCAGTTCTTC	CASSLGGSTYNEQFF
-	-	TRBV6-5	TRBJ2-7	TGTGCCACCAGTTTCGGGGGGCTGGGCTCCTACGAGCAGTACTTC	CATSFGGLGSYEQYF
TRBD2	-	TRBV6-1	TRBJ2-7	TGTGCCAGCAGCCCTGGGACTAGCGGGGGCGGCGAGCAGTACTTC	CASSPGTSGGGEQYF
-	-	TRBV4-1	TRBJ1-2	TGCGCCAGCAGCCAGGACCTAAAGGGGTATGGCTACACCTTC	CASSQDLKGYGYTF
-	-	TRBV4-3	TRBJ1-5	TGCGCCAGCAGCCAAGATCGAAGAGGGGGTCAGCCCCAGCATTTT	CASSQDRRGGQPQHF
TRBD1	-	TRBV11-2	TRBJ2-2	TGTGCCAGCAGCCTTACAGGGGGAGCCGGGGAGCTGTTTTTT	CASSLTGGAGELFF
TRBD2	-	TRBV9	TRBJ2-7	TGTGCCAGCAGCGAGGCGGGGGTTTCCTACGAGCAGTACTTC	CASSEAGVSYEQYF
TRBD2	-	TRBV5-1	TRBJ2-3	TGCGCCAGCAGCTTGATGGGACTAGACGCAGATACGCAGTATTTT	CASSLMGLDADTQYF
-	few	TRBV6-5	TRBJ2-1	TGTGCCAGCAGTTACCGAGACATCGCCTACAATGAGCAGTTCTTC	CASSYRDIAYNEQFF
-	-	TRBV9	TRBJ2-3	TGTGCCAGCAGCGTAGGAGGGGCGGGGACAGATACGCAGTATTTT	CASSVGGAGTDTQYF
TRBD1	-	TRBV29-1	TRBJ1-1	TGCAGCGGCAGGACAGGGGGCGCGACTCAAGCTTTCTTT	CSGRTGGATQAFF
TRBD1	-	TRBV29-1	TRBJ2-5	TGCAGCGTCGCTCACGGGACAGGCCAAGAGACCCAGTACTTC	CSVAHGTGQETQYF
-	-	TRBV5-1	TRBJ2-2	TGCGCCAGCAGCTTGGGGGGCGGGACAGCGAACACCGGGGAGCTGTTTTTT	CASSLGGGTANTGELFF
-	few	TRBV7-9	TRBJ2-2	TGTGCCAGCAGCTCGCGTTGGACAGCTACGAACACCGGGGAGCTGTTTTTT	CASSSRWTATNTGELFF
TRBD1	once	TRBV2	TRBJ2-1	TGTGCCAGCAGGGACAGGGGGAATGAGCAGTTCTTC	CASRDRGNEQFF
-	-	TRBV7-9	TRBJ2-7	TGTGCCAGCAGCTTGGGTCTCGGACAATCATACGAGCAGTACTTC	CASSLGLGQSYEQYF
-	-	TRBV9	TRBJ1-5	TGTGCCAGCAGCCCAGGTTGGCGGGATCAGCCCCAGCATTTT	CASSPGWRDQPQHF
TRBD2	-	TRBV9	TRBJ2-1	TGTGCCAGCAGCGTGACTAGCGGGGTCTACAATGAGCAGTTCTTC	CASSVTSGVYNEQFF
-	-	TRBV19	TRBJ2-7	TGTGCCAGTAGTATGGGGGGGGCGACTTTCTCCTACGAGCAGTACTTC	CASSMGGATFSYEQYF
TRBD1	few	TRBV27	TRBJ1-2	TGTGCCAGCAGTCCTCCGGACAGGGCCAGCTATGGCTACACCTTC	CASSPPDRASYGYTF
-	-	TRBV5-6	TRBJ1-1	TGTGCCAGCAGCCGGACAGAATCTGAAGCTTTCTTT	CASSRTESEAFF
TRBD1	-	TRBV2	TRBJ2-7	TGTGCCAGCAGAGAGACAGGGGGCGTTTACGAGCAGTACTTC	CASRETGGVYEQYF
-	-	TRBV6-5	TRBJ2-3	TGTGCCAGCAGTTACCGACAGCCCCGGGATACGCAGTATTTT	CASSYRQPRDTQYF
TRBD1	-	TRBV19	TRBJ1-2	TGTGCCAGTAGTGCGACCGGGACAGGGGGCTTCTATGGCTACACCTTC	CASSATGTGGFYGYTF
-	-	TRBV2	TRBJ1-1	TGTGCCACCCCCCCGGGGTCGGCGGCTGAAGCTTTCTTT	CATPPGSAAEAFF
-	-	TRBV2	TRBJ2-7	TGTGCCAGCATTGAGCGGGCCTTCTCCTACGAGCAGTACTTC	CASIERAFSYEQYF
-	-	TRBV6-1	TRBJ1-5	TGTGCCAGCAGTGTATCCGGGACACGAGATCAGCCCCAGCATTTT	CASSVSGTRDQPQHF
-	few	TRBV7-9	TRBJ1-4	TGTGCCAGCAGCAAATTCGGACAGCCAGAAAAACTGTTTTTT	CASSKFGQPEKLFF
TRBD2	few	TRBV15	TRBJ2-5	TGTGCCACCAGTACCGGGGTAGCGGGGACGGAGACCCAGTACTTC	CATSTGVAGTETQYF
TRBD1	-	TRBV9	TRBJ1-2	TGTGCCAGCAGCCCCCCGGGACAGTCTTTTGGCTACACCTTC	CASSPPGQSFGYTF
-	-	TRBV7-9	TRBJ1-4	TGTGCCAGCAGCTTGATGCAGGGGAGTGAAAAACTGTTTTTT	CASSLMQGSEKLFF
-	-	TRBV7-2	TRBJ2-4	TGTGCCAGCAGCTTTTCCGGGGTACGCAAAAACATTCAGTACTTC	CASSFSGVRKNIQYF
TRBD1	-	TRBV4-1	TRBJ2-7	TGCGCCAGCAGCCAAGCAGGGGGCGCCTACGAGCAGTACTTC	CASSQAGGAYEQYF
-	-	TRBV7-2	TRBJ2-6	TGTGCCAGCAGCCCCGTGGGAGGACTTGGGGCCAACGTCCTGACTTTC	CASSPVGGLGANVLTF